This TCR beta chain appears in the sequencing data of a study of regulatory T cells in long-lasting Graves disease. Study outcomes and limitations: Because few samples were included, accuracy may have been lower.

Arm-PCR with iRepertoire HTBI primers amplified the CDR3 regions for these TCR beta libraries. TCRdb recomputed calls from the multiplex PCR reads with MiXCR, one row per CDR3 protein. The sample holds about 540,000 distinct CDR3 sequences; roughly 13% are singletons and the top ten take 8.5% to 10%. The time point denotes: newly diagnosed GD, antithyroid drugs for less than 3 months. The TCR library was made from RNA extracted from PBMCs. A remark on this clonotype: Its matching antigen is unknown.

The same sample was also studied in work on T cells in Graves' hyperthyroidism and ophthalmopathy. That paper states: Stable hyperthyroidism: no ophthalmopathy progression over 18 months of follow-up. Based on clinical symptoms, serum thyroxine and TRAb, thyroid ultrasound and orbital computed tomography, diagnoses were reached.

This clonotype was sampled from a man under 40 with Graves disease. The sample consisted of peripheral blood mononuclear cells (PBMCs), taken at new diagnosis, from a patient treated with antithyroid drugs.

The CDR3 region has the DNA TGTGCCAGCAGCCTCTTGACAGGAGACCAAGAGACCCAGTACTTC. Protein: CASSLLTGDQETQYF. The chain carries TRBV6-2 or TRBV6-3 and TRBJ2-5, with D perhaps TRBD1 (6 bases). This CDR3 spans 15 amino acids. V shed 6 bases and J shed 0 bases, with 14 bases lying between them. The germline V gene encodes CDR1 MNHEY and CDR2 SVGEGT.